One and the same sample provided the 11 T cell receptor beta chains below, sequenced in a study of siplizumab effects on memory and regulatory T cells. The protocol was immunoSEQ multiplex PCR, while the TCRdb copy is restricted to in-frame clones and leaves out a portion. The data contain over 85,000 clones, 80% to 95% of them singletons. Material: CD8+ T cells sorted from blood. The receptor set was obtained from a human donor in good health.

The chain employs TRBV9 and TRBJ2-7; TRBD1 agrees at 8 bases. The CDR3 has 14 amino acids. Germline V gene lookup returns CDR1 SGDLS and CDR2 YYNGEE. J gave up 3 bases and V 3 bases, and 5 bases lay outside the gene matches. For the CDR3, the DNA is TGTGCCAGCAGCGACGGACAGGGTGGCTACGAGCAGTACTTC. It encodes CASSDGQGGYEQYF.

CDR3 bases: TGCGCCAGCAGCTTGGCCACGGAGAACACTGAAGCTTTCTTT. As protein: CASSLATENTEAFF. The V and J genes are TRBV5-1 and TRBJ1-1; D unresolved. Trimming took 0 bases from V and 1 from J, leaving 7 bases between them. Germline CDR1 is SGHRS and CDR2 is YFSETQ. CDR3 length equals 14 residues.

This chain uses TRBV11-3 with TRBJ2-2; D might be TRBD2 (5 bases). The germline CDR1 and CDR2 sequences are SGHNT and YENEEA. Deletions cut 10 bases from V and 6 bases from J, with 9 bases between. CDR3 length equals 11 residues. This CDR3 reads CATSTAGELFF. The CDR3 nucleotides are TGTGCCACTAGCACGGCCGGGGAGCTGTTTTTT.

The rearrangement joins TRBV25-1 to TRBJ2-7; 10 nucleotides match TRBD1. J lost 6 bases, V lost 7 bases, and 9 bases had no gene match. Germline lookup yields CDR1 MGHDK and CDR2 SYGVNS. The CDR3 totals 14 residues. The CDR3 reads CASTAGTGDSEQYF. The CDR3 DNA is TGTGCCAGCACAGCTGGGACAGGGGACAGCGAGCAGTACTTC.

The chain couples TRBV5-6 to TRBJ2-2; 9 nucleotides align to TRBD1. The CDR3 is 15 amino acids. Trimming cost V 2 bases and J 4 bases; bases outside gene matches: 3. Germline V gives CDR1 SGHDT, CDR2 YYEEEE. The CDR3 protein is CASSFTTGGTGELFF. The CDR3 DNA is TGTGCCAGCAGCTTTACGACAGGGGGCACCGGGGAGCTGTTTTTT.

The chain recombines TRBV9 with TRBJ1-6; D call uncertain. The CDR3 consists of 17 residues. Trimming removed 0 bases at V and 0 bases at J, with 10 bases between. The V gene's germline CDR1 is SGDLS and CDR2 YYNGEE. The CDR3 sequence: CASSVERMSSYNSPLHF. The DNA for the CDR3 is TGTGCCAGCAGCGTAGAGAGAATGAGCTCCTATAATTCACCCCTCCACTTT.

This chain links TRBV5-1 with TRBJ2-1; 10 bases line up with TRBD2. Per germline, CDR1 SGHRS and CDR2 YFSETQ. The CDR3 consists of 15 residues. J lost 8 bases, V lost 4 bases, and 9 bases had no gene match. As DNA, the CDR3 is TGCGCCAGCAGCACTTATAGCGGGGGGTTCTATGAGCAGTTCTTC. Its protein is CASSTYSGGFYEQFF.

The chain combines TRBV2 with TRBJ2-5, with D uncertain. The CDR3 has 12 residues. Germline assignment: CDR1 SNHLY and CDR2 FYNNEI. V lost 4 bases, J lost 4 bases, and 7 bases lay in between. Here the CDR3 DNA reads TGTGCCAGCAGTGGAGAAGGAGAGACCCAGTACTTC. It is translated as CASSGEGETQYF.

This CDR3 is CASSPGRGSSTDTQYF. CDR3 coding DNA: TGCGCCAGCAGCCCGGGACGGGGTTCTAGCACAGATACGCAGTATTTT. The genes are TRBV5-1 and TRBJ2-3; D possibly matches TRBD1 or TRBD2 (5 bases each). Between the trimmed V and J ends, which lost 4 bases and 0 bases, there was a span of 15 bases. In germline, CDR1 is SGHRS, CDR2 YFSETQ. This CDR3 region has 16 residues.

The chain uses TRBV18 and TRBJ2-5; TRBD2 matches 9 bases. The V gene end was trimmed by 3 bases and the J gene end by 4 bases; junction bases not matched to a gene: 3. This CDR3 has 14 residues. Germline V lookup: CDR1 KGHSH, CDR2 LQKENI. The CDR3 coding sequence is TGTGCCAGCTCACCTGGGACTAGCCGAGAGACCCAGTACTTC. It is translated as CASSPGTSRETQYF.

The J gene is TRBJ2-5, the V gene TRBV21-1; the table calls TRBD1, which could not be checked here. TRBV21-1 is annotated as a pseudogene. This CDR3 contains 13 residues. CDR3 coding DNA: TGTGCCAGCAGCCAACAGGGGCCGGAGACCCAGTACTTC. Translated, it gives CASSQQGPETQYF.